Listed here are 21 T cell receptor beta chains from one sample, sequenced in a study of a mutant IDH1 vaccine in newly diagnosed glioma. Sequencing was performed with immunoSEQ multiplex PCR; in TCRdb, only in-frame clones are kept and a portion is missing. The table has roughly 68,000 clones, approximately 79% seen once. Noted time point: baseline, week 1 (first vaccination visit). Treatment of the sample: pre-vaccination baseline after standard-of-care therapy. The starting material was PBMCs, obtained from a glioma patient treated with radiotherapy, temozolomide or both. These receptors originate from a man between 50 and 59 years old with glioma.

This clone was counted between two and nine times. The CDR3 sequence: CAWSVRGLPSYNEQFF. The CDR3 nucleotides read TGTGCCTGGAGTGTACGCGGGCTCCCTTCCTACAATGAGCAGTTCTTC. The J gene is TRBJ2-1, the V gene TRBV30, with a possible D match to TRBD2 (5 bases). The CDR3 is 16 residues long. The germline V and J ends were trimmed by 0 bases and 1 base, with 13 bases remaining between them. CDR1 and CDR2 (germline): GTSNPN, SVGIG (reference sequence).

The CDR3 reads CASSLRVGRSGDEQFF. The CDR3 region has the DNA TGCGCCAGCAGCTTGCGGGTCGGCAGGTCTGGGGATGAGCAGTTCTTC. The J gene is TRBJ2-1, the V gene TRBV5-1; D gene uncertain. Trimming cost V 1 base and J 8 bases, with 19 bases left between them. CDR3 size: 16 residues. Germline CDR1 and CDR2: SGHRS and YFSETQ.

The chain combines TRBV7-2 with TRBJ2-3; maybe TRBD1 (5 bases). V gave up 5 bases and J gave up 2 bases, with 17 bases separating them. CDR1 and CDR2 (germline): SGHTA, FQGNSA. CDR3 length equals 16 residues. The CDR3 DNA is TGTGCCAGCAGCATAGGCGTGGGGCCCCCCACAGATACGCAGTATTTT. Its protein is CASSIGVGPPTDTQYF.

The rearrangement uses TRBV5-5 and TRBJ2-7, with D possibly TRBD1 on 6 matching bases. The CDR3 is 15 amino acids. V was cut by 0 bases and J by 2 bases, with 12 bases left in between. CDR1 and CDR2 (germline): SGHKS, YYEKEE (reference sequence). CDR3 sequence (DNA): TGTGCCAGCAGCTTGGGTACAGGGTCAACCTACGAGCAGTACTTC. Residues: CASSLGTGSTYEQYF.

CDR3 nucleotides: TGTGCCAGCAGCTTAAGGGCGGGCCCGGGGATCTACGAGCAGTACTTC. This codes for CASSLRAGPGIYEQYF. The chain has TRBV7-6 and TRBJ2-7, with D perhaps matching TRBD2 (5 bases). CDR1 and CDR2 from the germline V gene are SGHVS and FNYEAQ. The CDR3 runs to 16 residues. Trimming removed 2 bases from V and 3 bases from J, with 17 bases in between.

This chain joins TRBV30 and TRBJ1-6; D gene uncertain. The CDR3 runs to 14 residues. The germline V gene has CDR1 GTSNPN and CDR2 SVGIG (reference sequence). Trimming removed 4 bases from V and 7 bases from J, with 14 bases in between. This CDR3 is CAWTLNLGNSPLHF. The CDR3 bases are TGTGCCTGGACCCTGAATTTGGGGAATTCACCCCTCCACTTT. Full variable domain (missing parts from reference TRBV30 and TRBJ1-6): SQTIHQWPATLVQPVGSPLSLECTVEGTSNPNLYWYRQAAGRGLQLLFYSVGIGQISSEVPQNLSASRPQDRQFILSSKKLLLSDSGFYLCAWTLNLGNSPLHFGNGTRLTVT.

The rearrangement joins TRBV7-8 to TRBJ2-1, with TRBD1 matching over 9 bases. The ends lost 4 bases at V and 1 base at J; junction bases unmatched: 2. This CDR3 spans 15 amino acids. Germline CDR1 and CDR2: SGHVS and FQNEAQ. The CDR3, as DNA: TGTGCCAGCAGCTCGGACAGGGGTTCCTACAATGAGCAGTTCTTC. Its protein product is CASSSDRGSYNEQFF.

The gene calls are TRBV2 and TRBJ1-1; a weak D match, TRBD1 (5 bases). The germline V gene has CDR1 SNHLY and CDR2 FYNNEI. Trimming took off 7 bases at V and 1 base at J, with 16 bases between the two ends. CDR3 length: 15 residues. In DNA form, the CDR3 reads TGTGCCAGCACCCAGGAGACAGTTTCGAACACTGAAGCTTTCTTT. Translation gives CASTQETVSNTEAFF.

This chain links TRBV5-1 with TRBJ2-2; TRBD1 agrees at 9 bases. This CDR3 region has 15 residues. Germline values: CDR1 SGHRS, CDR2 YFSETQ. V lost 4 bases, J lost 5 bases, and 6 bases stayed unmatched. CDR3 residues: CASSPPGQGTGELFF. The CDR3 nucleotides read TGCGCCAGCAGCCCACCGGGACAGGGAACCGGGGAGCTGTTTTTT.

The chain recombines TRBV4-3 with TRBJ2-5; D is possibly TRBD2 (7 bases). This CDR3 has 15 residues. The V end was cut by 0 bases, the J end by 5 bases, with 13 bases between. Germline assignment: CDR1 LGHNA and CDR2 YSLEER. CDR3 sequence reads: CASSQDSGGAETQYF. CDR3 DNA sequence: TGCGCCAGCAGCCAAGATTCGGGGGGCGCGGAGACCCAGTACTTC.

This clone was counted a few times. This sequence joins TRBV9 and TRBJ1-1; perhaps TRBD1 as D (5 bases). Germline-derived CDR1 and CDR2 are SGDLS and YYNGEE. V was trimmed by 2 bases and J by 2 bases, leaving 7 bases between them. This CDR3 comprises 13 residues. Here the CDR3 reads CASSVTVNTEAFF. CDR3 nucleotides: TGTGCCAGCAGCGTGACAGTCAACACTGAAGCTTTCTTT.

The chain has TRBV29-1 and TRBJ2-7; D gene uncertain. Trimming removed 1 base at V and 2 bases at J, with 6 bases between. The germline V gene has CDR1 SQVTM and CDR2 ANQGSEA. The CDR3 is made up of 12 amino acids. This CDR3 reads CSVEGGTYEQYF. For the CDR3, the DNA is TGCAGCGTTGAAGGGGGAACCTACGAGCAGTACTTC.

V is TRBV6-6 and J is TRBJ2-5; 8 bases line up with TRBD2. In germline, CDR1 is MNHNY, CDR2 SVGAGI (reference sequence). V lost 7 bases and J lost 3; bases outside the gene matches: 7. The CDR3 has 14 amino acids. CDR3 nucleotide sequence: TGTGCCAGCATCAATTTCGGGGGGGAAGAGACCCAGTACTTC. Translating it yields CASINFGGEETQYF.

This clone was counted between two and nine times. This chain connects TRBV27 to TRBJ2-3; D perhaps matches TRBD2 (6 bases). Between the trimmed V and J ends, which lost 3 bases and 3 bases, there was a span of 13 bases. This CDR3 spans 15 amino acids. Per germline, CDR1 MNHEY and CDR2 SMNVEV (reference sequence). This CDR3 reads CASSLFSGGTDTQYF. DNA of the CDR3: TGTGCCAGCAGTTTGTTTTCCGGGGGAACAGATACGCAGTATTTT.

The chain links TRBV7-9 to TRBJ2-1; D is uncertain. Germline CDR1 is SEHNR and CDR2 is FQNEAQ (reference sequence). This CDR3 region has 14 residues. The ends were cut back, 1 base at V and 5 bases at J, with 9 bases in the middle. DNA of the CDR3: TGTGCCAGCAGCTTAGAGACTGGGAACAATGAGCAGTTCTTC. Its translation: CASSLETGNNEQFF.

Here the CDR3 DNA reads TGTGCCAGCAGTAAAACCGGGATAGGAGGCTACACCTTC. It translates to CASSKTGIGGYTF. V gene TRBV27 combines with J gene TRBJ1-2, with D hard to call. V was cut by 5 bases and J by 8 bases, with 15 bases left in between. The CDR3 consists of 13 residues. Germline loops: CDR1 MNHEY, CDR2 SMNVEV (reference sequence).

V and J are TRBV28 and TRBJ2-7; D is perhaps TRBD1 (5 bases). The CDR3 consists of 14 residues. Germline CDR1 is MDHEN and CDR2 is SYDVKM. V gave up 3 bases and J gave up 12 bases, with 21 bases separating them. The CDR3 nucleotides are TGTGCCAGCAGTTTTGAGTACAACAGGCACCCCCCGTACTTC. It codes for CASSFEYNRHPPYF.

This clone was seen only a few times. The genes are TRBV7-9 and TRBJ1-2; 7 bases line up with TRBD1. Germline V gene lookup returns CDR1 SEHNR and CDR2 FQNEAQ (reference sequence). V lost 5 bases, J lost 5 bases, and 8 bases stayed unmatched. The CDR3 contains 14 residues. The CDR3 sequence: CASSPKGAEYGYTF. CDR3 in DNA: TGTGCCAGCAGCCCAAAGGGGGCTGAGTATGGCTACACCTTC.

This chain links TRBV27 with TRBJ1-1; 9 nucleotides agree with TRBD1. J gave up 4 bases and V 6 bases, and 6 bases lay outside the gene matches. The CDR3 is made up of 14 amino acids. The germline V gene has CDR1 MNHEY and CDR2 SMNVEV (reference sequence). The CDR3 sequence is CASRGGTGSTEAFF. CDR3 DNA sequence: TGTGCCAGCAGAGGGGGGACAGGGAGCACTGAAGCTTTCTTT.

The V gene is TRBV10-3, the J gene TRBJ2-7; weak D call: TRBD1 (5 bases). Trimming removed 5 bases from V and 6 bases from J, with 20 bases in between. Germline V gene data show CDR1 as ENHRY and CDR2 as SYGVKD. CDR3 length equals 15 residues. The CDR3 bases are TGTGCCATCAGTTCAGGGTTCTCTAACTCGGCCGAGCAGTACTTC. Amino acid sequence: CAISSGFSNSAEQYF.

This clone appeared once. This chain joins TRBV15 and TRBJ2-7; the match to TRBD1 covers 7 bases. This CDR3 spans 14 amino acids. Germline CDR1 and CDR2: LNHNV and YYDKDF (reference sequence). With 3 bases clipped from V and 3 bases from J, the junction kept 5 bases outside the gene matches. CDR3 sequence: CATSSSTGFYEQYF. The CDR3 DNA reads as TGTGCCACCAGCAGTTCGACAGGGTTCTACGAGCAGTACTTC.